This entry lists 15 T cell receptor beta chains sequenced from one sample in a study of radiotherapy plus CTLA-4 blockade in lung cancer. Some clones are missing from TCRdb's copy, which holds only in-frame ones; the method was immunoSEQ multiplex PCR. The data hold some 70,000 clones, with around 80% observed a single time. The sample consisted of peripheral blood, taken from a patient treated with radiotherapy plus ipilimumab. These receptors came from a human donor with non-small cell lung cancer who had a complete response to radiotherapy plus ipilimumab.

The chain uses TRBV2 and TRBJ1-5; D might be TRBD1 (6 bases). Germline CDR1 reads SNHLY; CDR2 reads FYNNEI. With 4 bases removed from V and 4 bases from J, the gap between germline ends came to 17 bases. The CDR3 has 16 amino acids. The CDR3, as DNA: TGTGCCAGCAGTGGGGGGGGCGTCGACGGTAATCAGCCCCAGCATTTT. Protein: CASSGGGVDGNQPQHF. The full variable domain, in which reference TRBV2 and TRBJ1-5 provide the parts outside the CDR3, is EPEVTQTPSHQVTQMGQEVILRCVPISNHLYFYWYRQILGQKVEFLVSFYNNEISEKSEIFDDQFSVERPDGSNFTLKIRSTKLEDSAMYFCASSGGGVDGNQPQHFGDGTRLSIL.

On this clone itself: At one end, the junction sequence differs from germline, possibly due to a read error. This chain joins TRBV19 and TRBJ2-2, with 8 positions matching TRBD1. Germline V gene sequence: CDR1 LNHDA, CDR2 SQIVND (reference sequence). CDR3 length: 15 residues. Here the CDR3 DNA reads TGTGCCAGTAGTATTGGGACAGGAGGAACCGAGGAGCTGTTTTTT. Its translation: CASSIGTGGTEELFF. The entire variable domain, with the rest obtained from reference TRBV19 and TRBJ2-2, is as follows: DGGITQSPKYLFRKEGQNVTLSCEQNLNHDAMYWYRQDPGQGLRLIYYSQIVNDFQKGDIAEGYSVSREKKESFPLTVTSAQKNPTAFYLCASSIGTGGTEELFFGEGSRLTVL.

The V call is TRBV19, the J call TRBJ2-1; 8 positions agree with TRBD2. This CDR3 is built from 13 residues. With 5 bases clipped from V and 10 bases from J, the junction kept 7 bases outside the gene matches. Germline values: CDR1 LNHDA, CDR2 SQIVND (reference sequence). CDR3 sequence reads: CASSGIAGNEQFF. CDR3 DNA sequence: TGTGCCAGTAGTGGAATAGCGGGGAACGAGCAGTTCTTC.

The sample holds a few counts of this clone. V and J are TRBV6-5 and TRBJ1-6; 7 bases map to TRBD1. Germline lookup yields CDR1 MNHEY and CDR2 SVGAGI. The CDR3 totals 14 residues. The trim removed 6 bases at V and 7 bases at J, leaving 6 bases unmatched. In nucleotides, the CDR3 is TGTGCCAGCAGCCACGACAGGGAAAATTCACCCCTCCACTTT. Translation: CASSHDRENSPLHF.

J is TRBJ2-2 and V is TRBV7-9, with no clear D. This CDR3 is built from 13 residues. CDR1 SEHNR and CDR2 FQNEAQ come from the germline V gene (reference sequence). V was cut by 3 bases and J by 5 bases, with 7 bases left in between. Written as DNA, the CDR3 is TGTGCCAGCAGCTTCAAGAGAACCGGGGAGCTGTTTTTT. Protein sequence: CASSFKRTGELFF.

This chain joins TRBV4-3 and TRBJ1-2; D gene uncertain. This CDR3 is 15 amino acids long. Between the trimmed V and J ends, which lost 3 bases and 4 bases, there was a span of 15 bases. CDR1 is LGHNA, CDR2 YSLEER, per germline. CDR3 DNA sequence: TGCGCCAGCAGCCAGGATCGGAGTACCTTCTATGGCTACACCTTC. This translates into CASSQDRSTFYGYTF.

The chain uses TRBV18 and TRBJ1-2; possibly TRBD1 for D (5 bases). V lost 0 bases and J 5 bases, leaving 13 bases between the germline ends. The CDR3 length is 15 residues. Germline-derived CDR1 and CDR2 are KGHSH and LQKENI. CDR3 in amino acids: CASSPPSREGYGYTF. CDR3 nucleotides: TGTGCCAGCTCACCACCGAGCAGGGAGGGGTATGGCTACACCTTC.

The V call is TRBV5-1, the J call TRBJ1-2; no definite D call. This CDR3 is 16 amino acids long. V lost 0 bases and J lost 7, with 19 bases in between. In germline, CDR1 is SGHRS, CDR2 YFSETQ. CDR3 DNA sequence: TGCGCCAGCAGCTTGGCCTCTCGGATCAAAGGCGGTGGCTACACCTTC. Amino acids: CASSLASRIKGGGYTF. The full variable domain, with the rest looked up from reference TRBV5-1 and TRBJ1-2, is KAGVTQTPRYLIKTRGQQVTLSCSPISGHRSVSWYQQTPGQGLQFLFEYFSETQRNKGNFPGRFSGRQFSNSRSEMNVSTLELGDSALYLCASSLASRIKGGGYTFGSGTRLTVV.

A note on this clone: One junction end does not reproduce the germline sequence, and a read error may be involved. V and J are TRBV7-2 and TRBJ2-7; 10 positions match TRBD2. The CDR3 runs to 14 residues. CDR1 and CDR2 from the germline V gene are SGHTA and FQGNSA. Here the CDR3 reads CASSASGGSHEQYF. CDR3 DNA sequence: TGTGCCAGCAGCGCTAGCGGGGGCTCCCACGAGCAGTACTTC.

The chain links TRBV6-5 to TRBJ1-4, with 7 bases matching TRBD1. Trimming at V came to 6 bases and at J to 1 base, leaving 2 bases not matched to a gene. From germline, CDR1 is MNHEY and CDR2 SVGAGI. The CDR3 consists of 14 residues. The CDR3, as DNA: TGTGCCAGCAGAGACAGGGAAACTAATGAAAAACTGTTTTTT. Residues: CASRDRETNEKLFF.

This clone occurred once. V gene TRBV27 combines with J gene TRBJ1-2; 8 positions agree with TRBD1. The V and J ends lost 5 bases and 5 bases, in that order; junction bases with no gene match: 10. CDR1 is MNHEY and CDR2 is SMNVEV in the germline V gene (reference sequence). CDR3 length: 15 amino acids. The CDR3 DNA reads TGTGCCAGCAGTCCCTATCGGACAGGGATTTATGGCTACACCTTC. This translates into CASSPYRTGIYGYTF.

This chain's CDR3 is CSARQPYGYTF. CDR3 nucleotides: TGCAGTGCTAGACAGCCCTATGGCTACACCTTC. The chain has TRBV20-1 and TRBJ1-2; D gene unclear. The V end was cut by 2 bases, the J end by 4 bases, with 5 bases between. The germline V gene has CDR1 DFQATT and CDR2 SNEGSKA (reference sequence). The CDR3 runs to 11 residues.

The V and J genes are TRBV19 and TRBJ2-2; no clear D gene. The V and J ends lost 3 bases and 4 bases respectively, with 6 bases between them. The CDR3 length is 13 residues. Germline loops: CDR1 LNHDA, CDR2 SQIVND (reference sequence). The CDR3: CASSILSTGELFF. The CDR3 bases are TGTGCCAGTAGTATTTTGAGCACCGGGGAGCTGTTTTTT.

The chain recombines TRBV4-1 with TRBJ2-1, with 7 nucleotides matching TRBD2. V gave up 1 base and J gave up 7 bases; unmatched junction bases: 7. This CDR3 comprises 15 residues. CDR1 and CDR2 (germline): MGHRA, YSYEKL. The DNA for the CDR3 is TGCGCCAGCAGCCAAGCCCAGCGGGAAGTTAATGAGCAGTTCTTC. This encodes CASSQAQREVNEQFF.

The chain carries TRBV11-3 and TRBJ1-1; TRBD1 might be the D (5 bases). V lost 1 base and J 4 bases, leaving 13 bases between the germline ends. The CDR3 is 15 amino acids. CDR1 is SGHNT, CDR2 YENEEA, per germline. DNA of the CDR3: TGTGCCAGCAGCTTAGCACACAGGAGGTTCACTGAAGCTTTCTTT. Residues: CASSLAHRRFTEAFF.